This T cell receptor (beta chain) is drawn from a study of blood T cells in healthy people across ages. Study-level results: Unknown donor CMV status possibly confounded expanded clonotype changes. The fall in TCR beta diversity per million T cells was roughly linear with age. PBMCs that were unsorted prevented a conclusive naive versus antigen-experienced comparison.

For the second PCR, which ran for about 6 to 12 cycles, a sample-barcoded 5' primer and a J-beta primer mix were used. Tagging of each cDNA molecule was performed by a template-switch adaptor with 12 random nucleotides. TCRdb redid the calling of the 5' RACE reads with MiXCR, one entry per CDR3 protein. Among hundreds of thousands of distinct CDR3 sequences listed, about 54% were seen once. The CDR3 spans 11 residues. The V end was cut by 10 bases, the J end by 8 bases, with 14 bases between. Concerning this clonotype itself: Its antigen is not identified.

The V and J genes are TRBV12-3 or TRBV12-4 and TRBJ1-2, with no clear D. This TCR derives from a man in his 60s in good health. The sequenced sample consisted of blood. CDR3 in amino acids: CATGAGRGYTF. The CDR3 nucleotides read TGTGCCACCGGAGCGGGGAGGGGCTACACCTTC.